This TCR beta chain was documented in a study of blood T cells in healthy people across ages. A second PCR of 7 to 11 cycles used a sample-barcoded 5' primer and a J-beta primer mix. TCRdb re-called the 5' RACE reads with MiXCR, one entry per CDR3 protein. The sample gives approximately 940,000 distinct CDR3 sequences, roughly 52% of which show up once; roughly an eighth is in the top ten. Unmatched junction bases numbered 4, after V lost 3 bases and J lost 2 bases. The CDR3 length is 16 residues. CDR1 and CDR2 from the germline V gene are SGDLS and YYNGEE. There were healthy Caucasian individuals from Russia, aged roughly 6 to 100, serving as donors. Peripheral blood was drawn, ten milliliters per donor.

The J gene is TRBJ2-3, the V gene TRBV9; TRBD2 aligns across 12 bases. The TCR originated in a man aged 30-40 years in good health. Sequencing input: blood. The CDR3 loop is CASSATSGGYTDTQYF. The CDR3 DNA is TGTGCCAGCAGCGCGACTAGCGGGGGCTACACAGATACGCAGTATTTT.